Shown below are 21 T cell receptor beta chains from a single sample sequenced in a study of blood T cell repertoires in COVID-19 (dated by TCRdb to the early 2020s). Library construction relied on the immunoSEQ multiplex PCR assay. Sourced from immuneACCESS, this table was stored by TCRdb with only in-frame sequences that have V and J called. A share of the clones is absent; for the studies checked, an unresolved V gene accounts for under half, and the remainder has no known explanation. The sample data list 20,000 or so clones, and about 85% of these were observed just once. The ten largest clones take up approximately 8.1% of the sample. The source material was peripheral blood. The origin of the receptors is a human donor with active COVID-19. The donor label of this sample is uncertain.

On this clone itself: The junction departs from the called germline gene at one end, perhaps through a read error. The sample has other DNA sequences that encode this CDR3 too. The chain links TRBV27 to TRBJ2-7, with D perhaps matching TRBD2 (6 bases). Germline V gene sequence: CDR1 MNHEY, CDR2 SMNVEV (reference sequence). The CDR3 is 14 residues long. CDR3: CASSLVGRSYEQYF. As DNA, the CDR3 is TGTGCCAGCAGTTTAGTCGGGAGATCCTACGAACAGTACTTC.

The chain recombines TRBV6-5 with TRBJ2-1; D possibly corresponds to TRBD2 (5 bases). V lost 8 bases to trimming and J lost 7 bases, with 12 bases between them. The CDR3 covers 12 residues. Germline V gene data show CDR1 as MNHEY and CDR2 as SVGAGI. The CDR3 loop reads CASCKAGNEQFF. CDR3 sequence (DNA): TGTGCCAGCTGCAAGGCGGGTAATGAGCAGTTCTTC.

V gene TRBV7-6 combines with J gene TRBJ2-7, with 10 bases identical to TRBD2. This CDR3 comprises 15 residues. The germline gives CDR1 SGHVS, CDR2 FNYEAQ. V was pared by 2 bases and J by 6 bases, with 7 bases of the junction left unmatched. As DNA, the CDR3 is TGTGCCAGCAGCTTACTGTTAGCGGGAGGTTCCGAGCAGTACTTC. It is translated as CASSLLLAGGSEQYF. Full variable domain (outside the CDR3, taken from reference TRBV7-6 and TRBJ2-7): GAGVSQSPRYKVTKRGQDVALRCDPISGHVSLYWYRQALGQGPEFLTYFNYEAQQDKSGLPNDRFSAERPEGSISTLTIQRTEQRDSAMYRCASSLLLAGGSEQYFGPGTRLTVT.

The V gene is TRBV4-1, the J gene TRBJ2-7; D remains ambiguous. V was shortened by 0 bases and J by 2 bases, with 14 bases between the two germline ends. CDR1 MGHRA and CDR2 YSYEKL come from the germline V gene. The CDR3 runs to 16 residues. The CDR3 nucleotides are TGCGCCAGCAGCCAAGATTTGGTAGAGAGAACCTACGAGCAGTACTTC. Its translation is CASSQDLVERTYEQYF.

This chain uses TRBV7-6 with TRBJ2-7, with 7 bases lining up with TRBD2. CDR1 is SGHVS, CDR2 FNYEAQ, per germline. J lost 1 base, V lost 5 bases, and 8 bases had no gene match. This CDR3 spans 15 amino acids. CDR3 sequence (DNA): TGTGCCAGCAGCCCCCCCCCGGGAGGTTCCTACGAGCAGTACTTC. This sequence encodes CASSPPPGGSYEQYF.

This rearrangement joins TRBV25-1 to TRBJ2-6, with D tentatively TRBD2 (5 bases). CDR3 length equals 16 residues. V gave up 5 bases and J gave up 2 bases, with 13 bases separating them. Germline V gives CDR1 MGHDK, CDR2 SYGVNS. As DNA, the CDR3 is TGTGCCAGCAGTCCCGGACTTCAACCTGGGGCCAACGTCCTGACTTTC. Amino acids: CASSPGLQPGANVLTF. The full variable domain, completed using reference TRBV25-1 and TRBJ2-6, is EADIYQTPRYLVIGTGKKITLECSQTMGHDKMYWYQQDPGMELHLIHYSYGVNSTEKGDLSSESTVSRIRTEHFPLTLESARPSHTSQYLCASSPGLQPGANVLTFGAGSRLTVL.

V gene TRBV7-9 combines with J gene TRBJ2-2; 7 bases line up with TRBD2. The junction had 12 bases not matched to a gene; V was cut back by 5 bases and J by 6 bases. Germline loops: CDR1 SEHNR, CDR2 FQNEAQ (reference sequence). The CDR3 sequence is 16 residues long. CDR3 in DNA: TGTGCCAGCAGCCCTGGGGTCAGCGGGGTACCCGGGGAGCTGTTTTTT. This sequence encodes CASSPGVSGVPGELFF.

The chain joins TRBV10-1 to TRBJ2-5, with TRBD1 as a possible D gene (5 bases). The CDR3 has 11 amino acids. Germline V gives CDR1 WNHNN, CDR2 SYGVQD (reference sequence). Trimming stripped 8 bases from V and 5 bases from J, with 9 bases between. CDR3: CASGADETQYF. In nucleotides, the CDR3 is TGCGCCAGCGGGGCAGACGAGACCCAGTACTTC.

Here the CDR3 DNA reads TGTGCCATCAGTGTGGGCGTCGGATACAATGAGCAGTTCTTC. This codes for CAISVGVGYNEQFF. The rearrangement links TRBV10-3 to TRBJ2-1; D is ambiguous. This CDR3 comprises 14 residues. The V gene's germline CDR1 is ENHRY and CDR2 SYGVKD. The V end lost 4 bases, the J end lost 4 bases, and 11 bases lay between the germline ends.

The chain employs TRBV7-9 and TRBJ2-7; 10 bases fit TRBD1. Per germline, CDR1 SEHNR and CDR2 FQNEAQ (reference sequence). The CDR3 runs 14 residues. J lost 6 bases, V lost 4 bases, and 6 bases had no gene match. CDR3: CASSSGTGVVEQYF. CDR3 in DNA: TGTGCCAGCAGCTCCGGGACAGGGGTGGTCGAGCAGTACTTC.

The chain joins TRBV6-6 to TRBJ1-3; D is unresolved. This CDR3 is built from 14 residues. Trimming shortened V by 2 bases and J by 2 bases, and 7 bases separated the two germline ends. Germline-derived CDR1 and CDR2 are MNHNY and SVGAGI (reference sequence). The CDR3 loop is CASSYEAAGNTIYF. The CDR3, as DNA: TGTGCCAGCAGTTACGAGGCAGCTGGAAACACCATATATTTT.

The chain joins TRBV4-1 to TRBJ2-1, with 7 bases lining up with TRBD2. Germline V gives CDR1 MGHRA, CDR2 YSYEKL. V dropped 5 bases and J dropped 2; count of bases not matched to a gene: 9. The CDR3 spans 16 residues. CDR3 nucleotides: TGCGCCAGCAGCATGGAGCGGGACCCGGCCTACAATGAGCAGTTCTTC. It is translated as CASSMERDPAYNEQFF.

CDR3 in amino acids: CASSYPHGGLSYNEQFF. The CDR3 DNA is TGTGCCAGCAGCTACCCCCATGGGGGACTGTCCTACAATGAGCAGTTCTTC. The chain couples TRBV7-9 to TRBJ2-1; TRBD2 is a possible D gene (6 bases). The CDR3 length is 17 residues. Germline CDR1 SEHNR, CDR2 FQNEAQ (reference sequence). Deletions cut 4 bases from V and 1 base from J, with 17 bases between.

CDR3 sequence: CASSNSGDTQYF. The CDR3, as DNA: TGTGCCAGCAGCAATAGCGGAGATACGCAGTATTTT. V is TRBV11-1 and J is TRBJ2-3; tentative D call: TRBD2 (6 bases). Germline V gene data show CDR1 as SGHAT and CDR2 as FQDESV (reference sequence). V shed 5 bases and J shed 5 bases, with 8 bases lying between them. There are 12 residues in the CDR3.

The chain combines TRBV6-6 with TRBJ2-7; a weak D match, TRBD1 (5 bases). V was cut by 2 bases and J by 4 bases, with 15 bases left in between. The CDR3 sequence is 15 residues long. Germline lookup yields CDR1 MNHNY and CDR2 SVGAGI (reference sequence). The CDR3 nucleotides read TGTGCCAGCAGTTACAAAGTGACAGAGAATTACGAGCAGTACTTC. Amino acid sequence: CASSYKVTENYEQYF.

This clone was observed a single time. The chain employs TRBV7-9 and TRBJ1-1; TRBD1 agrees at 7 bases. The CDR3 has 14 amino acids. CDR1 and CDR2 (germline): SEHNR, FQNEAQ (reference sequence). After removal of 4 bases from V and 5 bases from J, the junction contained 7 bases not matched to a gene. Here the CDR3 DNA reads TGTGCCAGCAGCTCAGAGACAGGGCAGACTGAAGCTTTCTTT. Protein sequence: CASSSETGQTEAFF.

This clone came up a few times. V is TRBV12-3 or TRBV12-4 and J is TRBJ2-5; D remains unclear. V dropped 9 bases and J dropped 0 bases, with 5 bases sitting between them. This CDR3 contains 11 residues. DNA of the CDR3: TGTGCCAGTAGCTACCAAGAGACCCAGTACTTC. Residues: CASSYQETQYF.

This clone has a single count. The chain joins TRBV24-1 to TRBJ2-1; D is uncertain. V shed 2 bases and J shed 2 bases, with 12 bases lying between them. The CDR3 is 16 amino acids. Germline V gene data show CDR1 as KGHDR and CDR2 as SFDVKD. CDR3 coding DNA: TGTGCCACCAGTGATTCGGTGGGCCTACCCTACAATGAGCAGTTCTTC. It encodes CATSDSVGLPYNEQFF.

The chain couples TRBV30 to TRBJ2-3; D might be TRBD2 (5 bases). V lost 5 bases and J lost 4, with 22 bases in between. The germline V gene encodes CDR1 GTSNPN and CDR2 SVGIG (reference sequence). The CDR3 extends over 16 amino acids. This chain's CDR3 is CAWGVLVTNGADTQYF. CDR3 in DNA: TGTGCCTGGGGGGTACTAGTAACCAACGGGGCAGATACGCAGTATTTT.

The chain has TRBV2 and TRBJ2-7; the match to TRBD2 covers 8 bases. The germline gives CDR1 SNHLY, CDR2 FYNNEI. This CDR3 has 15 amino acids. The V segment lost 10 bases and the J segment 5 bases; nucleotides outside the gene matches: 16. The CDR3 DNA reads TGTGCCATCCCCACCGGGACTAGTTCGTCCCACGAGCAGTACTTC. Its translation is CAIPTGTSSSHEQYF.

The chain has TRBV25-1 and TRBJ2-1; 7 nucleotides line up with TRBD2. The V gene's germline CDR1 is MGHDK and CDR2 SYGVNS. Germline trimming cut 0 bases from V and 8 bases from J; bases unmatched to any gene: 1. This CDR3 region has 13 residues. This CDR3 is CASSEYSGYEQFF. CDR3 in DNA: TGTGCCAGCAGTGAATATAGCGGGTATGAGCAGTTCTTC.